This T cell receptor (beta chain) originates from a study of human T cells and chemical hapten exposure. Study context: Throughout the approximately 25-week study, diphenylcyclopropenone was applied weekly to the patients' scalps.

A single record per CDR3 protein comes from TCRdb applying MiXCR to the RACE reads. The repertoire holds tens of thousands of distinct CDR3 sequences, roughly 15% seen once, with 4.6% in the top ten. Described time point: pre-sensitization, week 0. Documented treatment: therapeutic diphenylcyclopropenone sensitization with weekly scalp DPC. It was unfractionated whole blood from which total RNA was extracted. This clonotype was picked up a small number of times. As yet, its antigen is unknown. The V gene's germline CDR1 is SGHRS and CDR2 YFSETQ. CDR3 size: 17 residues. V lost 6 bases and J lost 0, with 16 bases in between. Study-level findings and limits: PT1 expanded TCR numbers tracked positively with patch test score.

The sequenced sample was whole blood, obtained in connection with sensitization to the hapten diphenylcyclopropenone (DPC). This TCR derives from a woman between 45 and 60 years old with alopecia areata. Some clones in this sample may be carry-over from other donors' samples. J is TRBJ2-6 and V is TRBV5-1, with D possibly TRBD2 on 6 matching bases. The CDR3 is CASNNPGASSGANVLTF. CDR3 nucleotide sequence: TGCGCCAGCAACAACCCGGGAGCATCCTCTGGGGCCAACGTCCTGACTTTC.